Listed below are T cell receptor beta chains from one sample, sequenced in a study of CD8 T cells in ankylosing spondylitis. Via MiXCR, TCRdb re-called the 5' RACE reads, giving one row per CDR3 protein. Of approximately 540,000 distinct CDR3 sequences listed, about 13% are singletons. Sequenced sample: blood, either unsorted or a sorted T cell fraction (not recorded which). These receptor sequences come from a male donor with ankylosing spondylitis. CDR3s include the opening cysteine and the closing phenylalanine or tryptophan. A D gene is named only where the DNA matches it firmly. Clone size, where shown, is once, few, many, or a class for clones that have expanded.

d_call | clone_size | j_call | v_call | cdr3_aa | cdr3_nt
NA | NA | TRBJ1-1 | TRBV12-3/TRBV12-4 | CASRSAGATEAFF | TGTGCCAGCAGATCTGCCGGGGCCACTGAAGCTTTCTTT
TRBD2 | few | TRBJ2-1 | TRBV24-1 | CATSPAGGVGYNEQFF | TGTGCCACCAGCCCGGCTGGGGGGGTTGGCTACAATGAGCAGTTCTTC
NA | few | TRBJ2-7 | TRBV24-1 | CATSGDRTYEQYF | TGTGCCACCAGTGGGGACCGCACCTACGAGCAGTACTTC
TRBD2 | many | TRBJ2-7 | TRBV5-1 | CASSLTGGTYEQYF | TGCGCCAGCAGCTTGACCGGGGGGACCTACGAGCAGTACTTC
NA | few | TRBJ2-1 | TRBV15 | CATSSGEEYNEQFF | TGTGCCACCAGCAGCGGGGAGGAATACAATGAGCAGTTCTTC
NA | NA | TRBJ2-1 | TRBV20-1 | CSARDLLLSYNEQFF | TGCAGTGCTAGAGATCTTTTACTATCCTACAATGAGCAGTTCTTC
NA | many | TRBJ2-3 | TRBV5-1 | CASRGSTDTQYF | TGCGCCAGCAGGGGCAGCACAGATACGCAGTATTTT
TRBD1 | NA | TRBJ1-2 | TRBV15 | CATGSDRVESGYTF | TGTGCCACCGGCTCGGACAGGGTCGAAAGTGGCTACACCTTC
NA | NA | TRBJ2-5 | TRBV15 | CATSRDRPGIETQYF | TGTGCCACCAGCAGAGATCGACCAGGGATCGAGACCCAGTACTTC
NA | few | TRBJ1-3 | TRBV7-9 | CASSIPGEAGNTIYF | TGTGCCAGCAGTATTCCGGGGGAGGCTGGAAACACCATATATTTT
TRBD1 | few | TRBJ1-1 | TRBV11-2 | CASSLEFGTAINTEAFF | TGTGCCAGCAGCTTAGAGTTCGGGACAGCCATAAACACTGAAGCTTTCTTT
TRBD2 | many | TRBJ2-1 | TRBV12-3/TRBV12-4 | CASSLRLAGGINEQFF | TGTGCCAGCAGTTTAAGGCTAGCGGGAGGGATCAATGAGCAGTTCTTC
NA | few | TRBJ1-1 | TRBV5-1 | CASSLFTANTEAFF | TGCGCCAGCAGCTTGTTTACTGCGAACACTGAAGCTTTCTTT
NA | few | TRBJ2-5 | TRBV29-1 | CSVDYPGRAGETQYF | TGCAGCGTTGATTACCCAGGGCGCGCGGGAGAGACCCAGTACTTC
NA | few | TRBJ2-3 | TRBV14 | CASSPEWEDTQYF | TGTGCCAGCAGCCCCGAGTGGGAAGATACGCAGTATTTT
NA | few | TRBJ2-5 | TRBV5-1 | CASSLGGHNQETQYF | TGCGCCAGCAGCTTGGGGGGACACAACCAAGAGACCCAGTACTTC
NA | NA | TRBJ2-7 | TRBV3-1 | CASSQDPGVSDEQYF | TGTGCCAGCAGCCAAGACCCAGGGGTTTCCGACGAGCAGTACTTC
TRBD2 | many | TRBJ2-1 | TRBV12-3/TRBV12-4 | CASSRLAGDNEQFF | TGTGCCAGCAGCCGACTAGCGGGAGATAATGAGCAGTTCTTC
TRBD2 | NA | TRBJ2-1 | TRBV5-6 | CASSLREGGDEQFF | TGTGCCAGCAGCTTGCGGGAGGGCGGCGATGAGCAGTTCTTC
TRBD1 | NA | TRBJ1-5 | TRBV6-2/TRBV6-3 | CASRRTGVNQPQHF | TGTGCCAGCAGACGGACAGGGGTGAATCAGCCCCAGCATTTT